This T cell receptor (beta chain) stems from a study of beta chain features in type 1 diabetes (dated by TCRdb to 2017 to 2018). Describing the broader study: Mean age, gender distribution, total cell number and subset yield were not different between patients and healthy donors. Regulatory and stem cell-like memory subsets were obtained from only 8 patients and roughly 8 healthy donors, while naive and central memory subsets were obtained from all 28 donors. A total of 85 million to 140 million sorted cells were examined across all samples, and a strong correlation was observed between cell number per subset and RNA yield. In the study, TCRB repertoires of sorted circulating CD4+ T cell subsets from recently diagnosed type 1 diabetes patients were compared with those of matched healthy donors.

This clone was seen only a few times. Its binding antigen is unknown. No qualities accompany the bases; no much larger clone lies one base away. The research as a whole found: Sequencing cDNA rather than genomic DNA could over-represent highly expressing activated cells, although activation and CD3 levels did not differ between groups. HLA sub-analyses involved small numbers of individuals, so any influence of HLA type on TCRB rearrangement remained unresolved. PCR might favor shorter templates, but patient and control samples were amplified and corrected together, so any skew would affect both groups equally. Naive, central memory and regulatory TCRB repertoires appeared to be more similar among patients than among healthy donors. Fewer insertions and more nucleotide deletions at VDJ recombination sites were observed in patients with type 1 diabetes, implying thymic rearrangement abnormalities. A moderate but significant shortening of TCRB CDR3 length was observed in type 1 diabetes patients in all four CD4+ subsets.

The entire amount of isolated RNA was reverse transcribed using the High Capacity cDNA Reverse Transcription Kit, so the sequenced TCRB transcripts were expressed ones. Deep immunoSEQ sequencing was performed on naive, central memory and regulatory T cell samples, with an average of about 3.6 million total reads per sample. Sorted cells were lysed in RLT buffer, and RNA was extracted using DNase-treated RNeasy Micro or Mini kits according to cell number. Each cell subset was processed on its own to prevent cross-contamination, while patient and healthy donor samples were processed together. TCRB sequences were amplified from cDNA with the immunoSEQ multiplex PCR, producing 87-bp fragments spanning the CDR3 region. The amplicons were sequenced using the Illumina HiSeq platform. On the study's bioinformatics: PCR bias was computationally corrected using synthetic template baselines, reads within Hamming distance 2 were collapsed, and singletons that could not be merged were discarded. Reads were aligned against IMGT to assign V, D and J genes, CDR3 length and insertions or deletions at six rearrangement sites. Clonotype counts were normalized to sorted cell number within each subset before computing true diversity and Gini coefficients with the tcR R package. The overlap coefficient, calculated on TCRB nucleotide sequences, was used to quantify repertoire sharing. As a proxy for the pre-selection repertoire, out-of-frame TCRB sequences from naive cells were analyzed. What TCRdb holds here is the immuneACCESS table cut down to in-frame rearrangements. Part of the clones is not present; checked against another copy, under half of the missing clones reflect an unresolved V gene, and the others are unexplained. V, J and clone size derive from that table, while D and trimming were established from the DNA sequence. Within this sample are a few hundred thousand clones, with over 7.5% of them counted one time only. Just under 0.035% of the sample comes from the top ten.

According to the germline V gene (reference sequence), CDR1 reads GTSNPN and CDR2 reads SVGIG. The CDR3 spans 13 residues, from the cysteine through the phenylalanine. Only the CDR3 DNA stays, 39 bases, in frame from base 1. V has 8 bases trimmed and J has 6 bases trimmed; junction bases matching no gene number 9. Each donor gave one peripheral blood draw, about 110 mL on average, collected into heparinised tubes. A BD FACSAria II and a panel including CD45RO, CCR7, CD25, CD127, CD95 and CD27 were used to sort naive, central memory, regulatory and stem cell-like memory CD4+ T cells. Every sorted population had a purity above 95%. PBMCs were separated immediately by Lymphoprep density gradient centrifugation and were stained directly, without being cultured. Samples were stained and sorted in pairs, with one healthy donor and one patient per experiment, so that batch effects were minimized.

The sample comprised naive CD4+ T cells from blood. Read against the paper, the sample's cell subset or site label means: true naive CD4+ T cells. This receptor was identified in a woman younger than 30 in good health. The chain is encoded by TRBV30 joined to TRBJ2-1; 8 central bases correspond to TRBD1. The CDR3 here reads CARRVQGVNEQFF. The bases are TGTGCCCGAAGGGTACAGGGGGTCAATGAGCAGTTCTTC.